Below, 3 T cell receptor beta chains from the same sample are listed, as sequenced in a study of blood T cell repertoires in COVID-19. Only in-frame clones appear in the TCRdb table, and some are missing; sequencing was by immunoSEQ multiplex PCR. The table includes about 120,000 clones, less than 85% detected once. The specimen was peripheral blood. These receptors all stem from a woman older than 75 with acute or convalescent COVID-19.

The J gene is TRBJ1-3, the V gene TRBV7-8; D perhaps matches TRBD1 (6 bases). Trimming removed 5 bases at V and 4 bases at J, with 12 bases between. The germline V gene encodes CDR1 SGHVS and CDR2 FQNEAQ. The length of the CDR3 is 14 residues. CDR3 sequence reads: CASSATGWGNTIYF. CDR3 DNA sequence: TGTGCCAGCAGCGCCACAGGGTGGGGAAACACCATATATTTT.

The chain combines TRBV2 with TRBJ2-3, with TRBD2 matching 9 bases. Germline V gene lookup returns CDR1 SNHLY and CDR2 FYNNEI. The junction had 9 bases not matched to a gene; V was cut back by 5 bases and J by 0 bases. The CDR3 totals 17 residues. CDR3 nucleotides: TGTGCCAGCAGTACGCTAGCTAGCGGGGTTAGCACAGATACGCAGTATTTT. It is translated as CASSTLASGVSTDTQYF.

This clone turned up a few times. The rearrangement joins TRBV28 to TRBJ1-6; 10 bases map to TRBD1. This CDR3 has 17 amino acids. Trimming took 3 bases from V and 4 from J; bases not matched to a gene: 6. Germline V CDR1 and CDR2: MDHEN, SYDVKM. The CDR3 reads CASSFDRGREYNSPLHF. Written as DNA, the CDR3 is TGTGCCAGCAGTTTCGACAGGGGGCGCGAATATAATTCACCCCTCCACTTT.